This T cell receptor (beta chain) was identified during a study of blood T cell repertoires in COVID-19. At the level of the study: Sites in the United States, Italy and Spain provided acute and convalescent COVID-19 samples.

Sequencing was performed with immunoSEQ multiplex PCR; in TCRdb, only in-frame clones are kept and a portion is missing. The sample gives approximately 91,000 clones, over 70% of which show up once; about 10% is in the top ten. CDR3 size: 14 residues. Germline V gene sequence: CDR1 LGHNA, CDR2 YNFKEQ. V was cut by 0 bases and J by 7 bases, with 12 bases left in between. V gene TRBV4-2 combines with J gene TRBJ1-2; TRBD1 is a possible D gene (6 bases). The source is an elderly woman with acute or convalescent COVID-19. The source material was peripheral blood. CDR3 residues: CASSQEGTGTGYTF. Here the CDR3 DNA reads TGTGCCAGCAGCCAAGAGGGAACAGGGACTGGCTACACCTTC.